This T cell receptor (beta chain) was retrieved from a study of PD-1 blockade in mismatch repair-deficient tumors. On this clone: As yet, its antigen is unknown.

As to time point: identical approximately nine-day culture without peptide (control). Using immunoSEQ multiplex PCR, the repertoire was profiled, and TCRdb retains in-frame clones only, with some absent. The profile shows around 13,000 clones, 70% to 90% of them singletons. Study conclusions and caveats: Tumor-resident clones, often undetectable pretreatment in blood, expanded then contracted after pembrolizumab. About 5% of the 142 peptide-expanded blood TCRs were also found in tumor.

The clonotype was recovered from an adult with mismatch repair-deficient cancer. The sample was cells cultured in vitro, taken from a patient treated with pembrolizumab.

CDR3 DNA: TGCGCCAGCAGCTTGGGGTCAAGGGCTAACTATGGCTACACCTTC. Protein: CASSLGSRANYGYTF. The chain uses TRBV5-1 and TRBJ1-2; no clear D gene. Germline CDR1 and CDR2: SGHRS and YFSETQ. The V end was cut by 0 bases, the J end by 0 bases, with 9 bases between. The CDR3 length is 15 residues. Together with reference TRBV5-1 and TRBJ1-2, the CDR3 gives the full variable domain: KAGVTQTPRYLIKTRGQQVTLSCSPISGHRSVSWYQQTPGQGLQFLFEYFSETQRNKGNFPGRFSGRQFSNSRSEMNVSTLELGDSALYLCASSLGSRANYGYTFGSGTRLTVV.